Sequencing of this TCR beta chain was carried out in a study of long-term antiretroviral therapy in people with HIV. They ran version v3.0 of the immunoSEQ assay at survey level. Researchers set sequencing to target roughly 40,000-55,000 T-cell genomes per sample. Repertoires were generated with immunoSEQ multiplex PCR, while TCRdb's copy carries only in-frame clones and drops some. The sample yields about 24,000 clones, 65% to 85% seen once. V was clipped by 5 bases and J by 0 bases; unmatched bases: 4. Germline V gives CDR1 SGDLS, CDR2 YYNGEE. The CDR3 length is 15 residues. Sequencing was performed on unsorted PBMCs, taken around 4.3 years after starting antiretroviral therapy. V gene TRBV9 combines with J gene TRBJ2-3; 9 nucleotides line up with TRBD2. The TCR originated in a man younger than 40 with HIV. CDR3 residues: CASSSGGTSTDTQYF. For the CDR3, the DNA is TGTGCCAGCAGTAGCGGGGGAACTAGCACAGATACGCAGTATTTT. Looking up the rest from reference TRBV9 and TRBJ2-3 gives the full variable domain: DSGVTQTPKHLITATGQRVTLRCSPRSGDLSVYWYQQSLDQGLQFLIQYYNGEERAKGNILERFSAQQFPDLHSELNLSSLELGDSALYFCASSSGGTSTDTQYFGPGTRLTVL.